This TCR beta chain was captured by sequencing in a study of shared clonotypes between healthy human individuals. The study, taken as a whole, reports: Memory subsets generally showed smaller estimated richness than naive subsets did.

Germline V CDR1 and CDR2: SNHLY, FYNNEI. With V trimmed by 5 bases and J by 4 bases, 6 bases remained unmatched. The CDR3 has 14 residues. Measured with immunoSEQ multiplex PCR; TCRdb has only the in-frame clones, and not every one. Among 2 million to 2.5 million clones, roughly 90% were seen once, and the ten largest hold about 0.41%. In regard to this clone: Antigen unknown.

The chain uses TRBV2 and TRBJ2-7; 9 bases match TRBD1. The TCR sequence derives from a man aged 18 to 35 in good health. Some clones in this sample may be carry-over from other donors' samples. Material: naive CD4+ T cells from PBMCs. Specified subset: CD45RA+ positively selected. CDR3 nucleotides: TGTGCCAGCAGTCAGGACAGGGGTGAATACGAGCAGTACTTC. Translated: CASSQDRGEYEQYF.